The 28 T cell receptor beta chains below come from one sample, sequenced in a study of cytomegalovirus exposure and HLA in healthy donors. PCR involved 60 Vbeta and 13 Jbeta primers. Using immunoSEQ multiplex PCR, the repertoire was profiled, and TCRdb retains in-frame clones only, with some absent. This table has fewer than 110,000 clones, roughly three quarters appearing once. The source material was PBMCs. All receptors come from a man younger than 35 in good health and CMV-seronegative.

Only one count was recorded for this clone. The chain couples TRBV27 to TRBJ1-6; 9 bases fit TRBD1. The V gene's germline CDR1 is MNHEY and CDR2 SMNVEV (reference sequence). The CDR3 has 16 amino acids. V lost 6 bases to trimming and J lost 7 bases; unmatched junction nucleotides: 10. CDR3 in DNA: TGTGCCAGCAGCTTCCTACCGGGACAGGGAAATTCACCCCTCCACTTT. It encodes CASSFLPGQGNSPLHF.

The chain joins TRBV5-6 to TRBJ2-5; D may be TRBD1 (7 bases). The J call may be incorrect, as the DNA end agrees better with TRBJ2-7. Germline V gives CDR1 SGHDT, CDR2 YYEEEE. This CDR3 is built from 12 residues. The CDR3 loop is CASSQGGYEQYF. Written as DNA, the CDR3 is TGTGCCAGCAGCCAGGGGGGATACGAGCAGTACTTC.

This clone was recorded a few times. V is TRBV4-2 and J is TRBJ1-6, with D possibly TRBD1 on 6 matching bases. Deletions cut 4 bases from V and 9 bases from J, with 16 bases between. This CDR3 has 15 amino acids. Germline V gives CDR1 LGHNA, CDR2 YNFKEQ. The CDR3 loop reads CASSPTAGAGSPLHF. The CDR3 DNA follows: TGTGCCAGCAGCCCTACAGCGGGGGCAGGTTCACCCCTCCACTTT.

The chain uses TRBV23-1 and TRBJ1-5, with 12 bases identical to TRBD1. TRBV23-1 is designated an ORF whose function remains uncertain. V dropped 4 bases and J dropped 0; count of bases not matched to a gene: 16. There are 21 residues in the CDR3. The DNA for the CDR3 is TGCGCCAGCAGTCTGGCCCGTGATTTACGGGACAGGGGGCCTAGCAATCAGCCCCAGCATTTT. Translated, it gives CASSLARDLRDRGPSNQPQHF.

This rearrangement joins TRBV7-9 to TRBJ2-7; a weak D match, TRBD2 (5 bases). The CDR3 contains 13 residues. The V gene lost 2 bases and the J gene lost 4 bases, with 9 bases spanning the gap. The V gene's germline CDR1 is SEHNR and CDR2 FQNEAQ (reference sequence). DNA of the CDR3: TGTGCCAGCAGCTTAAAGGGAGAGTACGAGCAGTACTTC. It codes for CASSLKGEYEQYF.

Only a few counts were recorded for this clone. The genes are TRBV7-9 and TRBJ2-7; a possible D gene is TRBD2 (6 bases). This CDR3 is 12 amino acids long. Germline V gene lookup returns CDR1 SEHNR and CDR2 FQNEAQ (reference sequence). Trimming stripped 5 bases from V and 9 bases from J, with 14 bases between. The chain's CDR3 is CASSPTGEWQYF. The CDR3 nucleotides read TGTGCCAGCAGCCCAACGGGGGAATGGCAGTACTTC.

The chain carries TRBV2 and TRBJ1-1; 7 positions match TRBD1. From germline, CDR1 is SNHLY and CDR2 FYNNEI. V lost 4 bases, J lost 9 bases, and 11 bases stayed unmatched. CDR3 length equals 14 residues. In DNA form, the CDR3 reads TGTGCCAGCAGTGCTATTCCCGGGACAGCCAAAGCTTTCTTT. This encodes CASSAIPGTAKAFF.

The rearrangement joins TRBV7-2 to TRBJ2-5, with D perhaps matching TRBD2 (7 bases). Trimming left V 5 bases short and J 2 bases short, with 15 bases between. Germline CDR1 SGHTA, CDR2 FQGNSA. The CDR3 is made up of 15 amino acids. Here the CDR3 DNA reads TGTGCCAGCAGCATAGGGGGAGGGCCTCAAGAGACCCAGTACTTC. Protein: CASSIGGGPQETQYF. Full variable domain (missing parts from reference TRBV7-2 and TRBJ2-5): GAGVSQSPSNKVTEKGKDVELRCDPISGHTALYWYRQSLGQGLEFLIYFQGNSAPDKSGLPSDRFSAERTGGSVSTLTIQRTQQEDSAVYLCASSIGGGPQETQYFGPGTRLLVL.

The CDR3: CASSLAVGWLAGAYEQYF. CDR3 nucleotides: TGTGCCAGCAGCCTGGCTGTTGGTTGGCTAGCGGGGGCCTACGAGCAGTACTTC. The genes are TRBV5-6 and TRBJ2-7; 10 nucleotides match TRBD2. The junction had 15 bases not matched to a gene; V was cut back by 4 bases and J by 2 bases. The CDR3 covers 18 residues. Germline V gene lookup returns CDR1 SGHDT and CDR2 YYEEEE.

The chain's CDR3 is CASSPPGGLHNEQFF. CDR3 bases: TGTGCCAGCTCACCACCGGGGGGTTTGCACAATGAGCAGTTCTTC. The chain is built from TRBV18 and TRBJ2-1, with D perhaps TRBD2 (6 bases). This CDR3 has 15 amino acids. Germline CDR1 reads KGHSH; CDR2 reads LQKENI. The ends were cut back, 0 bases at V and 5 bases at J, with 11 bases in the middle.

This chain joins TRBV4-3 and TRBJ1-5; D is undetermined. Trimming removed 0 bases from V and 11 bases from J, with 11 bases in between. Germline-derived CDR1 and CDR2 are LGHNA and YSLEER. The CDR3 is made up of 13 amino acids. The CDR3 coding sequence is TGCGCCAGCAGCCAAGATTCGGGGATGGCCCAGCATTTT. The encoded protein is CASSQDSGMAQHF.

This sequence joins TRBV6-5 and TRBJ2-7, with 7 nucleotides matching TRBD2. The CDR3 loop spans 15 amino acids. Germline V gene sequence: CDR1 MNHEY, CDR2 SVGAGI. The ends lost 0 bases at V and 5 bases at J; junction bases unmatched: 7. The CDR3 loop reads CASSYSGGIKDEQYF. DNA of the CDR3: TGTGCCAGCAGTTACTCCGGGGGGATCAAAGACGAGCAGTACTTC.

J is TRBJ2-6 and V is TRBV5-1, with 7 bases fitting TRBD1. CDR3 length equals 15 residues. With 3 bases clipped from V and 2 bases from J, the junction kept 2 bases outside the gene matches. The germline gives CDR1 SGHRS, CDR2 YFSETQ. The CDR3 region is CASSWQGAGANVLTF. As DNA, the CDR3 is TGCGCCAGCAGCTGGCAGGGGGCTGGGGCCAACGTCCTGACTTTC.

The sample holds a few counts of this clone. The CDR3 DNA sequence: TGTGCCAGTAGTCACACGGGGAGACAGCCCCAGCATTTT. Its translation: CASSHTGRQPQHF. This sequence joins TRBV19 and TRBJ1-5; D remains unclear. CDR1 and CDR2 (germline): LNHDA, SQIVND (reference sequence). The ends were cut back, 5 bases at V and 7 bases at J, with 12 bases in the middle. This CDR3 is 13 amino acids long. Looking up the rest from reference TRBV19 and TRBJ1-5 gives the full variable domain: DGGITQSPKYLFRKEGQNVTLSCEQNLNHDAMYWYRQDPGQGLRLIYYSQIVNDFQKGDIAEGYSVSREKKESFPLTVTSAQKNPTAFYLCASSHTGRQPQHFGDGTRLSIL.

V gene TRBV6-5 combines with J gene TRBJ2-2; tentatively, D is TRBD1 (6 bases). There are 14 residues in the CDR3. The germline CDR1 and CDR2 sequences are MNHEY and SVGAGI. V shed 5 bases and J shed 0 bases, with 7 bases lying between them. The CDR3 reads CASSRTANTGELFF. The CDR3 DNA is TGTGCCAGCAGTAGGACAGCGAACACCGGGGAGCTGTTTTTT.

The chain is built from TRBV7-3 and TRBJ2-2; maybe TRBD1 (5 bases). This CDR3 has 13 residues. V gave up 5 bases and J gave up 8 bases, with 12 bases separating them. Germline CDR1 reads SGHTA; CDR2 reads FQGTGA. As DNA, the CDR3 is TGTGCCAGCAGCCCCTTCGGACAAGGGGAGCTGTTTTTT. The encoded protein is CASSPFGQGELFF.

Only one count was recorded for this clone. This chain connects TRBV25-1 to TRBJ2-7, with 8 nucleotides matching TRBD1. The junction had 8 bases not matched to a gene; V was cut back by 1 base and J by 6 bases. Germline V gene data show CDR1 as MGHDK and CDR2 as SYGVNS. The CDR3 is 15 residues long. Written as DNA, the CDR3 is TGTGCCAGCAGTGAATGGCCCGAAGGACAGGGCGAGCAGTACTTC. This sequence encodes CASSEWPEGQGEQYF.

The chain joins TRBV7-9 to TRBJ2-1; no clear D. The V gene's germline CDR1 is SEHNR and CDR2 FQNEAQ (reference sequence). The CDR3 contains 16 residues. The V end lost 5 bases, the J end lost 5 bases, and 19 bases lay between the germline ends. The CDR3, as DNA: TGTGCCAGCAGCCCTCCGGTGCGATCTAACCACAATGAGCAGTTCTTC. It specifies CASSPPVRSNHNEQFF. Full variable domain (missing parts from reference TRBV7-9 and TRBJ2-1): DTGVSQNPRHKITKRGQNVTFRCDPISEHNRLYWYRQTLGQGPEFLTYFQNEAQLEKSRLLSDRFSAERPKGSFSTLEIQRTEQGDSAMYLCASSPPVRSNHNEQFFGPGTRLTVL.

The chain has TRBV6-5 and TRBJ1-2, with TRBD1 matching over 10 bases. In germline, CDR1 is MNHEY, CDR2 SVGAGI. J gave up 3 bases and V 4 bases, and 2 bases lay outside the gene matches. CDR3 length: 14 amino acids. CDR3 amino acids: CASSFGQGDYGYTF. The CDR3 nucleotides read TGTGCCAGCAGTTTCGGACAGGGGGACTATGGCTACACCTTC.

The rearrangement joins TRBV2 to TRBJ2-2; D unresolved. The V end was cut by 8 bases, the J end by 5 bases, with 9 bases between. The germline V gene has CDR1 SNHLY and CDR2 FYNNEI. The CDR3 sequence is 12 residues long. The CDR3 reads CASLFMTGELFF. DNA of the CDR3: TGTGCCAGCCTCTTTATGACCGGGGAGCTGTTTTTT.

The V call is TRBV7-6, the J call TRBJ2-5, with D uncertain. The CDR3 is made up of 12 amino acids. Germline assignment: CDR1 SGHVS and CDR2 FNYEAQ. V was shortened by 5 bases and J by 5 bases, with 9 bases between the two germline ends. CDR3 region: CASSGPLETQYF. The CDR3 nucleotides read TGTGCCAGCAGCGGCCCTCTGGAGACCCAGTACTTC.

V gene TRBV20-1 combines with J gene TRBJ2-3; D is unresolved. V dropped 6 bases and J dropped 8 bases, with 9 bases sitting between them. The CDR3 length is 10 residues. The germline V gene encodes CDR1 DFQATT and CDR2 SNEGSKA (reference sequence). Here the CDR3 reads CSAATGTQYF. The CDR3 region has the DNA TGCAGTGCCGCCACGGGTACGCAGTATTTT.

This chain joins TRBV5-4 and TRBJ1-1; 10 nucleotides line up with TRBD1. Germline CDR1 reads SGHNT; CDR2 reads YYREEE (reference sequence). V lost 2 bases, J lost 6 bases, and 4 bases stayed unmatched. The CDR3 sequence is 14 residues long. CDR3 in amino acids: CASSLGDRGSEAFF. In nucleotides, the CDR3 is TGTGCCAGCAGCTTAGGGGACAGGGGCTCTGAAGCTTTCTTT.

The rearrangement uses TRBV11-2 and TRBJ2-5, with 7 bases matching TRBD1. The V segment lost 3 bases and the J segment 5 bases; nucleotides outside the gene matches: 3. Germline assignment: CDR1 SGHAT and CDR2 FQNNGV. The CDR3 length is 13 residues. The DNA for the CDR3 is TGTGCCAGCAGCTTTAGGGGGCGGGAGACCCAGTACTTC. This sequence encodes CASSFRGRETQYF.

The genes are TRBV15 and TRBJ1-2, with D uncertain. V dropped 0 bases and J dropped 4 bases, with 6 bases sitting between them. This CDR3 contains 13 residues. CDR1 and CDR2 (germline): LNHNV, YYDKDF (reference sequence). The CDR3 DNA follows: TGTGCCACCAGCAGAGATCTCCCCTATGGCTACACCTTC. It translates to CATSRDLPYGYTF.

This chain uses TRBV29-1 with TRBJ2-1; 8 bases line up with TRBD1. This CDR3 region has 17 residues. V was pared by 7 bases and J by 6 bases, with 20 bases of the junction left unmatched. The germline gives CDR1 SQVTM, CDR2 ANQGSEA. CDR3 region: CSESQPGGSAAGNEQFF. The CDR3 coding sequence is TGCAGCGAATCCCAGCCAGGGGGCTCCGCGGCGGGCAATGAGCAGTTCTTC.

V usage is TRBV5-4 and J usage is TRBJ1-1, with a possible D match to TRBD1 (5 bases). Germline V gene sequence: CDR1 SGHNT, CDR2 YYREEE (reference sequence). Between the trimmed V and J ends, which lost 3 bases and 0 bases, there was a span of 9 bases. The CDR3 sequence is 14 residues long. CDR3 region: CASSWPGVNTEAFF. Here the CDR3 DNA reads TGTGCCAGCAGCTGGCCGGGGGTGAACACTGAAGCTTTCTTT.

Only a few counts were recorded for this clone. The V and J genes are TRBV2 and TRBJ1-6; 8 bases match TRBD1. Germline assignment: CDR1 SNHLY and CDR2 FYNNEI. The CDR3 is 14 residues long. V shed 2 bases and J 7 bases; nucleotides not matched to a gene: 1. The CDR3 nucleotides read TGTGCCAGCAGTGAAACAGGGGGGAATTCACCCCTCCACTTT. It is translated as CASSETGGNSPLHF.